Listed here are 25 T cell receptor beta chains from one sample, sequenced in a study of T cells in women clearing cervical HPV infection. Measured with immunoSEQ multiplex PCR; TCRdb has only the in-frame clones, and not every one. The listing contains about 41,000 clones. Sequencing used blood buffy coat. Receptors were obtained from a woman aged 18 to 75 with a cervical HPV16 infection that either progressed to CIN3+ or cleared (not recorded which).

With respect to this clone: With the read ending 3 residues before the CDR3 end, the germline J gene is used to fill in that end. This chain links TRBV19 with TRBJ1-2, with D maybe TRBD1 (5 bases). Trimming stripped 10 bases from V and 3 bases from J, with 24 bases between. CDR1 and CDR2 from the germline V gene are LNHDA and SQIVND (reference sequence). The CDR3 is made up of 16 amino acids. CDR3 sequence reads: CAKATEGRAGDYGYTF. The CDR3 DNA, read in part, is TGTGCCAAAGCGACAGAAGGTCGGGCAGGCGACTATGGC.

Regarding this clone: The read stops 3 residues short of the end of the CDR3; the missing end is completed from the germline J gene. The chain has TRBV4-1 and TRBJ1-1, with a tentative D call TRBD1 (5 bases). The V and J ends lost 2 bases and 7 bases respectively, with 5 bases between them. Germline assignment: CDR1 MGHRA and CDR2 YSYEKL. The CDR3 covers 11 residues. The part of the CDR3 DNA that was read is TGCGCCAGCAGCCAACAGGGTGAA. Amino acid sequence: CASSQQGE. The entire CDR3 sequence reads CASSQQGEAFF.

Details on this clone: Read sequence stops 3 residues before the CDR3 end, and the germline J gene provides the missing end. The gene calls are TRBV7-7 and TRBJ2-1; TRBD2 aligns across 12 bases. This CDR3 comprises 15 residues. Germline-derived CDR1 and CDR2 are SSHAT and FNYEAQ (reference sequence). V gave up 5 bases and J gave up 7 bases; unmatched junction bases: 6. CDR3: CASSRLAGVRNEQFF. Incomplete CDR3 DNA: TGTGCCAGCAGCCGACTAGCGGGGGTGAGGAATGAG.

On this clone itself: From the germline J gene comes the end of the CDR3, since the read stops 3 residues before it. The chain employs TRBV7-8 and TRBJ2-2, with a tentative D call TRBD2 (7 bases). The germline V gene encodes CDR1 SGHVS and CDR2 FQNEAQ. The V end was cut by 5 bases, the J end by 3 bases, with 13 bases between. CDR3 size: 15 residues. CDR3 sequence reads: CASSPRGGHTGELFF. The covered CDR3 bases are TGTGCCAGCAGCCCCCGCGGGGGCCACACCGGGGAG.

Concerning this clone: The CDR3 goes on 3 residues after the read ends, and that part is filled in from the germline J gene. The chain employs TRBV19 and TRBJ1-4, with 8 positions matching TRBD1. With V trimmed by 3 bases and J by 7 bases, 7 bases remained unmatched. Germline CDR1 reads LNHDA; CDR2 reads SQIVND (reference sequence). This CDR3 is built from 15 residues. The CDR3 loop is CASSMVDRDLEKLFF. The CDR3 bases that were read are TGTGCCAGTAGTATGGTGGACAGGGACCTTGAAAAA.

Turning to this clone: Coverage ceases 3 residues before the CDR3 finishes, and the germline J gene fills in the end. The chain combines TRBV4-1 with TRBJ2-1; 9 bases match TRBD2. The CDR3 sequence is 16 residues long. Unmatched junction bases numbered 2, after V lost 0 bases and J lost 2 bases. Per the germline V gene, CDR1 is MGHRA and CDR2 is YSYEKL. CDR3 region: CASSQEGTSPYNEQFF. CDR3 DNA, as far as it was read: TGCGCCAGCAGCCAAGAGGGGACTAGCCCCTACAATGAG.

The CDR3 DNA, read in part, is TGTGCCATCAGTGATGGGGCAGGGGGCATGAACACTGAA. Its protein product is CAISDGAGGMNTE. The full CDR3 reads CAISDGAGGMNTEAFF. V and J are TRBV10-3 and TRBJ1-1; TRBD1 matches 8 bases. Read sequence stops 3 residues before the CDR3 end, and the germline J gene provides the missing end. This CDR3 spans 16 amino acids. J lost 0 bases, V lost 3 bases, and 6 bases had no gene match. Germline loops: CDR1 ENHRY, CDR2 SYGVKD.

With regard to this clone: Sequencing ends 3 residues short of the CDR3 end; the germline J gene provides the rest. The rearrangement joins TRBV6-1 to TRBJ1-5; a weak D match, TRBD1 (5 bases). V lost 1 base and J 5 bases, leaving 12 bases between the germline ends. CDR1 MNHNS and CDR2 SASEGT come from the germline V gene. The CDR3 has 15 residues. CDR3 in amino acids: CASSEGFIGDQPQHF. The CDR3 DNA, read in part, is TGTGCCAGCAGTGAAGGGTTTATAGGGGATCAGCCC.

On this clone: The read ends 3 residues before the CDR3 terminus; that terminus is restored from the germline J gene. The V call is TRBV5-4, the J call TRBJ2-7; 7 bases are a match to TRBD1. Unmatched junction bases numbered 9, after V lost 3 bases and J lost 3 bases. The germline gives CDR1 SGHNT, CDR2 YYREEE (reference sequence). The CDR3 is 15 amino acids. The DNA read from the CDR3 is TGTGCCAGCAGCTCCCCTGGGGGACAGTACTACGAG. Its translation: CASSSPGGQYYE. The entire CDR3 is CASSSPGGQYYEQYF.

Details on this clone: Sequencing ends 3 residues short of the CDR3 end; the germline J gene provides the rest. V is TRBV2 and J is TRBJ1-6; 7 bases agree with TRBD1. V lost 6 bases to trimming and J lost 7 bases; unmatched junction nucleotides: 6. The CDR3 is 14 residues long. Germline assignment: CDR1 SNHLY and CDR2 FYNNEI. The CDR3 sequence is CASSKGDRNSPLHF. Incomplete CDR3 DNA: TGTGCCAGCAGCAAAGGGGACAGAAATTCACCC.

A remark on this clone: The read ends 3 residues shy of where the CDR3 ends; the end is completed using the germline J gene. J is TRBJ2-2 and V is TRBV5-1; D is possibly TRBD1 (5 bases). The CDR3 loop spans 15 amino acids. Germline V gene sequence: CDR1 SGHRS, CDR2 YFSETQ. V shed 0 bases and J shed 1 base, with 7 bases lying between them. The CDR3 here is CASSLATGNTGELFF. The DNA read from the CDR3 is TGCGCCAGCAGCTTGGCCACAGGGAACACCGGGGAG.

About this clone: The read ends 3 residues shy of where the CDR3 ends; the end is completed using the germline J gene. This rearrangement joins TRBV18 to TRBJ2-7, with 14 bases identical to TRBD2. Germline CDR1 and CDR2: KGHSH and LQKENI. Germline trimming cut 3 bases from V and 5 bases from J; bases unmatched to any gene: 12. This CDR3 has 18 amino acids. Here the CDR3 reads CASSPPPGLAGASHEQYF. The covered CDR3 bases are TGTGCCAGCTCACCTCCACCGGGACTAGCGGGAGCGTCCCACGAG.

A remark on this clone: The read ends 3 residues before the CDR3 terminus; that terminus is restored from the germline J gene. The gene calls are TRBV7-9 and TRBJ2-7; 7 bases match TRBD1. V trimming: 2 bases; J trimming: 5 bases; junction bases outside the gene matches: 6. The length of the CDR3 is 14 residues. CDR1 and CDR2 (germline): SEHNR, FQNEAQ (reference sequence). The CDR3 protein is CASSLRRGGDEQYF. Incomplete CDR3 DNA: TGTGCCAGCAGCTTACGCCGAGGGGGCGACGAG.

Comments on this clone: The read ends 3 residues before the CDR3 terminus; that terminus is restored from the germline J gene. The V and J genes are TRBV11-2 and TRBJ1-6; D is unclear. The CDR3 has 14 residues. The V gene's germline CDR1 is SGHAT and CDR2 FQNNGV. V lost 2 bases to trimming and J lost 6 bases, with 8 bases between them. This chain's CDR3 is CASSLYFGNSPLHF. The sequenced part of the CDR3 DNA is TGTGCCAGCAGCTTATACTTCGGTAATTCACCC. The full variable domain, with the rest looked up from reference TRBV11-2 and TRBJ1-6, is EAGVAQSPRYKIIEKRQSVAFWCNPISGHATLYWYQQILGQGPKLLIQFQNNGVVDDSQLPKDRFSAERLKGVDSTLKIQPAKLEDSAVYLCASSLYFGNSPLHFGNGTRLTVT.

Points on this clone: The CDR3 end falls 3 residues outside the read, so it is completed with the germline J gene. V is TRBV19 and J is TRBJ1-5, with D perhaps TRBD1 (6 bases). Trimming took off 4 bases at V and 0 bases at J, with 10 bases between the two ends. The CDR3 runs to 15 residues. CDR1 and CDR2 from the germline V gene are LNHDA and SQIVND (reference sequence). The covered CDR3 bases are TGTGCCAGTAGTACCTGGACAGATAGCAATCAGCCC. Its protein is CASSTWTDSNQP. The whole CDR3 region reads CASSTWTDSNQPQHF.

A remark on this clone: The CDR3 end lies 3 residues beyond the end of the read and is filled in from the germline J gene. The rearrangement uses TRBV5-1 and TRBJ2-3; 8 bases are shared with TRBD2. J lost 0 bases, V lost 5 bases, and 2 bases had no gene match. Germline lookup yields CDR1 SGHRS and CDR2 YFSETQ. The CDR3 contains 14 residues. The CDR3 region is CASSSGASTDTQYF. The part of the CDR3 DNA that was read is TGCGCCAGCAGTAGCGGGGCAAGCACAGATACG.

A note on this clone: The read finishes 3 residues shy of the CDR3 end, and the germline J gene is used to complete it. This rearrangement joins TRBV7-3 to TRBJ1-2; 7 bases line up with TRBD1. Unmatched junction bases numbered 5, after V lost 5 bases and J lost 2 bases. The CDR3 runs to 14 residues. The germline gives CDR1 SGHTA, CDR2 FQGTGA. Incomplete CDR3 DNA: TGTGCCAGCAGCGCCGGGACAGCCAACTATGGC. It translates to CASSAGTANYG. The whole CDR3 region reads CASSAGTANYGYTF.

Comment on this clone: The read terminates 3 residues ahead of where the CDR3 ends, so the germline J gene completes it. This sequence joins TRBV10-3 and TRBJ2-1, with 8 bases that match TRBD2. The germline V gene has CDR1 ENHRY and CDR2 SYGVKD. V gave up 3 bases and J gave up 0 bases; unmatched junction bases: 1. The CDR3 runs 15 residues. The covered CDR3 bases are TGTGCCATCAGTGACAGCGGGGGCTCCTACAATGAG. This encodes CAISDSGGSYNE. The full CDR3 protein reads CAISDSGGSYNEQFF.

Of note for this clone: Sequencing ends 3 residues short of the CDR3 end; the germline J gene provides the rest. The rearrangement joins TRBV20-1 to TRBJ1-5, with a tentative D call TRBD1 (6 bases). The CDR3 totals 16 residues. The germline V and J ends were trimmed by 3 bases and 2 bases, with 17 bases remaining between them. Germline V gene sequence: CDR1 DFQATT, CDR2 SNEGSKA (reference sequence). CDR3 in amino acids: CSASQLGAGGNQPQHF. The CDR3 bases that were read are TGCAGTGCTAGCCAGTTGGGGGCAGGGGGCAATCAGCCC.

Concerning this clone itself: Read data end 3 residues before the CDR3 end; the end is taken from the germline J gene. The genes are TRBV20-1 and TRBJ2-5, with TRBD1 matching over 7 bases. Per the germline V gene, CDR1 is DFQATT and CDR2 is SNEGSKA (reference sequence). This CDR3 comprises 14 residues. Losses at the gene ends were 4 bases for V and 4 bases for J; bases not matched to a gene: 9. The CDR3 loop is CSATRQGVVETQYF. The DNA read from the CDR3 is TGCAGTGCTACAAGACAGGGCGTGGTAGAGACC.

As regards this clone: The CDR3 end is not reached by the read, which stops 3 residues before it; the germline J gene fills it in. V usage is TRBV10-3 and J usage is TRBJ1-4; tentatively, D is TRBD1 (6 bases). Trimming took off 4 bases at V and 0 bases at J, with 6 bases between the two ends. The V gene's germline CDR1 is ENHRY and CDR2 SYGVKD. This CDR3 spans 14 amino acids. This CDR3 is CAISAGATNEKLFF. The part of the CDR3 DNA that was read is TGTGCCATCAGTGCAGGGGCAACTAATGAAAAA.

With respect to this clone: With the read ending 3 residues before the CDR3 end, the germline J gene is used to fill in that end. The chain is built from TRBV13 and TRBJ2-7; 7 bases align to TRBD1. The CDR3 length is 15 residues. Germline assignment: CDR1 PRHDT and CDR2 FYEKMQ (reference sequence). V shed 6 bases, J shed 2 bases, and the junction held 10 bases outside the gene matches. The sequenced CDR3 bases are TGTGCCAGCAGGCCGATGACAGGGCCTACCTACGAG. This gives the protein CASRPMTGPTYE. The full-length CDR3 reads as CASRPMTGPTYEQYF.

CDR3 protein: CASSSRDSYGYTF. The DNA read from the CDR3 is TGTGCCAGTAGTTCCCGGGACAGCTATGGC. J is TRBJ1-2 and V is TRBV19; 7 bases are a match to TRBD1. The CDR3 goes on 3 residues after the read ends, and that part is filled in from the germline J gene. Germline-derived CDR1 and CDR2 are LNHDA and SQIVND (reference sequence). Unmatched junction bases numbered 4, after V lost 5 bases and J lost 4 bases. This CDR3 contains 13 residues.

Regarding this clone: A read error may produce the germline difference seen at one junction end. The read terminates 3 residues before the CDR3 end, so the remaining end is supplied by the germline J gene. J is TRBJ2-5 and V is TRBV7-7; D is uncertain. The CDR3 covers 14 residues. Germline V gene data show CDR1 as SSHAT and CDR2 as FNYEAQ (reference sequence). The CDR3 DNA, read in part, is TGTGCTAGCAGCTTAGAAGCTAGTTGGGAGACC. Protein product: CASSLEASWET. The entire CDR3 reads CASSLEASWETQYF.

CDR3 bases read: TGTGCCAGCACCCTGGGACAGGGGCGGTTAGATGGC. It is translated as CASTLGQGRLDG. The whole CDR3 region reads CASTLGQGRLDGYTF. This chain connects TRBV2 to TRBJ1-2; TRBD1 aligns across 10 bases. The read terminates 3 residues ahead of where the CDR3 ends, so the germline J gene completes it. V shed 7 bases, J shed 6 bases, and the junction held 11 bases outside the gene matches. Germline V gene sequence: CDR1 SNHLY, CDR2 FYNNEI. The CDR3 extends over 15 amino acids.